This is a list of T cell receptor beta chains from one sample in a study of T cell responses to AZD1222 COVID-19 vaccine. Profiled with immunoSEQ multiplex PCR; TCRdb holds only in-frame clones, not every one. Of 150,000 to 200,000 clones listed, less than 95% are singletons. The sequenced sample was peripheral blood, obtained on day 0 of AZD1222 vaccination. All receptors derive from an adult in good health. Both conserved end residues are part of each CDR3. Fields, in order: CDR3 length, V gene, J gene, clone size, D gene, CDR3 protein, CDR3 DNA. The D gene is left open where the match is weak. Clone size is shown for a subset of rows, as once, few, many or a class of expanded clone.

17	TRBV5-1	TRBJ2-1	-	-	CASSVLTRTNSYNEQFF	TGCGCCAGCAGCGTACTTACTAGAACCAACTCCTACAATGAGCAGTTCTTC
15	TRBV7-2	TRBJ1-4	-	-	CASSPGWGGGEKLFF	TGTGCCAGCAGTCCCGGGTGGGGGGGCGGTGAAAAACTGTTTTTT
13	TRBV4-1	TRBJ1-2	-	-	CASSQGPMRGYTF	TGCGCCAGCAGCCAAGGTCCCATGCGCGGCTACACCTTC
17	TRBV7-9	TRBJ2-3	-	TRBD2	CASSSGLARTGTDTQYF	TGTGCCAGCAGCTCCGGACTAGCGCGAACAGGCACAGATACGCAGTATTTT
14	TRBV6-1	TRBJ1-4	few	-	CASSEQGRDEKLFF	TGTGCCAGCAGTGAACAGGGAAGGGATGAAAAACTGTTTTTT
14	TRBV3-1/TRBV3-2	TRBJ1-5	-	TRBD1	CASSQTGGGQPQHF	TGTGCCAGCAGCCAGACAGGGGGCGGCCAGCCCCAGCATTTT
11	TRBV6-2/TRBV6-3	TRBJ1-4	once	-	CASSFYEKLFF	TGTGCCAGCAGTTTCTATGAAAAACTGTTTTTT
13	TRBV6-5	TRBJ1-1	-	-	CASRLVGATEAFF	TGTGCCAGCAGACTTGTGGGGGCCACTGAAGCTTTCTTT
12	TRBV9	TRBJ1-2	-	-	CASSSDPYGYTF	TGTGCCAGCAGCTCAGACCCCTATGGCTACACCTTC
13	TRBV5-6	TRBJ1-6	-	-	CASSPGDRRPLHF	TGTGCCAGCAGCCCCGGGGACCGTAGACCCCTCCACTTT
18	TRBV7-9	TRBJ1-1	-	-	CASIRARERTYMNTEAFF	TGTGCCAGCATCCGAGCCCGAGAACGGACCTACATGAACACTGAAGCTTTCTTT
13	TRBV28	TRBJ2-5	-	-	CASSQGGEETQYF	TGTGCCAGCAGTCAAGGGGGGGAAGAGACCCAGTACTTC
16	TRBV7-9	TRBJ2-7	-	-	CASSLEVGGSAYEQYF	TGTGCCAGCAGCTTAGAGGTAGGGGGATCCGCCTACGAGCAGTACTTC
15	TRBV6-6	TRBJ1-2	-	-	CASKPRGKGGYGYTF	TGTGCCAGCAAACCCCGGGGGAAGGGTGGCTATGGCTACACCTTC
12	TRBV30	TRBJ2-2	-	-	CAWLSPFEELFF	TGTGCCTGGTTGTCCCCCTTCGAGGAGCTGTTTTTT
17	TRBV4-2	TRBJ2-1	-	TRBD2	CASSTQTSGGAVNEQFF	TGTGCCAGCAGCACCCAAACCAGCGGGGGGGCCGTCAATGAGCAGTTCTTC
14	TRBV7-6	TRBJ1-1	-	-	CASSLGGRETEAFF	TGTGCCAGCAGCTTAGGGGGCAGGGAGACTGAAGCTTTCTTT
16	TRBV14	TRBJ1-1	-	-	CASSQVGQARRTEAFF	TGTGCCAGCAGCCAAGTAGGGCAGGCCCGAAGAACTGAAGCTTTCTTT
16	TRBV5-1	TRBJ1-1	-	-	CASSLGTVDLNTEAFF	TGCGCCAGCAGCTTGGGGACAGTCGATCTGAACACTGAAGCTTTCTTT
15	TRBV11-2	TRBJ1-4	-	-	CASSRDSATNEKLFF	TGTGCCAGCAGCAGAGACAGTGCAACTAATGAAAAACTGTTTTTT
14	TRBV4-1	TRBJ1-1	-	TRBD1	CASSKGQGGTEAFF	TGCGCCAGCAGCAAGGGACAGGGGGGCACTGAAGCTTTCTTT
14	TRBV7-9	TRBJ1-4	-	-	CASSADGFNEKLFF	TGTGCCAGCAGTGCGGACGGCTTTAATGAAAAACTGTTTTTT
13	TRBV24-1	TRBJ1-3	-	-	CATSDSRQNTIYF	TGTGCCACCAGTGACTCCAGACAGAACACCATATATTTT
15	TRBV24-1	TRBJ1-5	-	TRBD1	CATSDGQAGNQPQHF	TGTGCCACCAGTGACGGACAGGCAGGAAATCAGCCCCAGCATTTT
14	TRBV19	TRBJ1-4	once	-	CASSKSPLGGKLFF	TGTGCCAGTAGTAAATCGCCGCTCGGGGGAAAACTGTTTTTT
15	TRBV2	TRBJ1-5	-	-	CASSEGIQGGQPQHF	TGTGCCAGCAGTGAAGGTATACAGGGAGGGCAGCCCCAGCATTTT
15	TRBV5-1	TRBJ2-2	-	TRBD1	CASTGQPKDTGELFF	TGCGCCAGTACGGGACAGCCTAAAGACACCGGGGAGCTGTTTTTT
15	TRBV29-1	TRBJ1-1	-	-	CSALSTGGMNTEAFF	TGCAGCGCTCTAAGTACAGGTGGGATGAACACTGAAGCTTTCTTT
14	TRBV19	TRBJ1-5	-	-	CASSIEGVRQPQHF	TGTGCCAGTAGTATAGAGGGGGTCCGGCAGCCCCAGCATTTT
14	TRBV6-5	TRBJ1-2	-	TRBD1	CASSTGGQGYGYTF	TGTGCCAGCAGTACCGGGGGACAGGGGTATGGCTACACCTTC
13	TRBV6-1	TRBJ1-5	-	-	CASGTVSNQPQHF	TGTGCCAGCGGGACGGTTAGCAATCAGCCCCAGCATTTT
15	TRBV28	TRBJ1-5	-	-	CASSLTGISNQPQHF	TGTGCCAGCAGTTTAACGGGAATTAGCAATCAGCCCCAGCATTTT
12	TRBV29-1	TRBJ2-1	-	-	CSVDRDVGEQFF	TGCAGCGTTGACAGGGACGTTGGTGAGCAGTTCTTC
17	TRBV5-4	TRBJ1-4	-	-	CASSLGNRVATNEKLFF	TGTGCCAGCAGCTTGGGGAACAGGGTTGCAACTAATGAAAAACTGTTTTTT
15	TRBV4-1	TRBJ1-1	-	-	CASSQEWGLNTEAFF	TGCGCCAGCAGCCAAGAATGGGGTCTGAACACTGAAGCTTTCTTT
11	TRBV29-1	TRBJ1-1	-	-	CSGGGDTEAFF	TGCAGCGGTGGGGGGGACACTGAAGCTTTCTTT
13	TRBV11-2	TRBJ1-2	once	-	CASSSRTAYGYTF	TGTGCCAGCAGCTCGCGGACCGCCTATGGCTACACCTTC
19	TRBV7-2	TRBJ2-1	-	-	CASSLAHRSYRSSYNEQFF	TGTGCCAGCAGCTTAGCGCATAGGTCCTACAGGAGCTCCTACAATGAGCAGTTCTTC
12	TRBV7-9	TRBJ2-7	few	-	CASAGRTYEQYF	TGTGCCAGCGCCGGACGGACCTACGAGCAGTACTTC
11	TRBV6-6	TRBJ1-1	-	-	CASSWLEEAFF	TGTGCCAGCAGTTGGTTGGAGGAAGCTTTCTTT
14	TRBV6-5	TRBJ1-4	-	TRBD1	CASITPGQGARVLF	TGTGCCAGCATTACCCCGGGACAGGGGGCCCGGGTGCTTTTT
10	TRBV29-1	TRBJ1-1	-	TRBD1	CSTDRDGGFF	TGCAGCACCGACAGGGATGGAGGTTTCTTT
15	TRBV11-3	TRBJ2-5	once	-	CASSKRGDFQETQYF	TGTGCCAGCAGCAAACGAGGGGATTTCCAAGAGACCCAGTACTTC
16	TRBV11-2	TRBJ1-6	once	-	CASRRLERAINSPLHF	TGTGCCAGCAGGCGTTTAGAGAGGGCGATCAATTCACCCCTCCACTTT
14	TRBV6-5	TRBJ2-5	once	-	CASSYSFRQETQYF	TGTGCCAGCAGTTACTCGTTCCGTCAAGAGACCCAGTACTTC